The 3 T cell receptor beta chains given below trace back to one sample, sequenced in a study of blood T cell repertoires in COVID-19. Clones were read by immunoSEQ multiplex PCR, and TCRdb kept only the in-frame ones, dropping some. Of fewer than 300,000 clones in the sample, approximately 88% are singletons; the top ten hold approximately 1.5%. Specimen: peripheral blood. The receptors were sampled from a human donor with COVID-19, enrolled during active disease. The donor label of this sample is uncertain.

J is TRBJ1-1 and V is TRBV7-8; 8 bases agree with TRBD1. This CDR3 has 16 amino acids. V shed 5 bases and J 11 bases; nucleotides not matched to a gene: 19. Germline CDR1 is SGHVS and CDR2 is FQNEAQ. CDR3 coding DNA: TGTGCCAGCAGCATGGATCGGACAGGGAGGGCTGAAGGTGCTTTCTTT. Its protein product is CASSMDRTGRAEGAFF.

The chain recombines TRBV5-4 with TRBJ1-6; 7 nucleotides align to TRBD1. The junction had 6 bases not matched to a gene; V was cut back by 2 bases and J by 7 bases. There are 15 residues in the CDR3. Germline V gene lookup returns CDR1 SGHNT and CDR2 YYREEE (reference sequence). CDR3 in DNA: TGTGCCAGCAGCTTCTCCGGGACAGACAATTCACCCCTCCACTTT. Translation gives CASSFSGTDNSPLHF.

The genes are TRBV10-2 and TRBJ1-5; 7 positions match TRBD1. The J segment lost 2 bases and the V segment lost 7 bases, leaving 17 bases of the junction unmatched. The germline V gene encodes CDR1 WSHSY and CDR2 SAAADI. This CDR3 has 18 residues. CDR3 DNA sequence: TGCGCCAGCACCGACCGACAGGGTAAAGGGTTCGGCAATCAGCCCCAGCATTTT. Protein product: CASTDRQGKGFGNQPQHF.